This T cell receptor beta chain was obtained from a study of blood T cell repertoires in COVID-19. Across the study: Samples taken during acute and convalescent COVID-19 were collected in the United States, Italy and Spain. PBMCs, B-cell-depleted T cells, or T cells provided the cDNA or gDNA that made up the material.

The CDR3 is made up of 16 amino acids. CDR1 and CDR2 (germline): SGHAT, FQDESV (reference sequence). Original processing notes: Reference gene primers were amplified, and this amplification served to estimate nucleated cell counts. Generated by immunoSEQ multiplex PCR, the TCRdb table keeps only in-frame clones and is missing some. V and J calls and clone size are as listed in that table; D and trimming were resolved from the DNA. The table shows approximately 260,000 clones, with approximately 78% occurring only once. A remark on this clone: One junction end disagrees with the germline gene, perhaps due to a read error.

The receptor comes from an older woman with active or convalescent COVID-19. The chain is built from TRBV11-1 and TRBJ2-1, with D perhaps TRBD1 (5 bases). The sample taken for sequencing was peripheral blood. The DNA of the CDR3 is TGTGCCAGCACCTTAGCCAGGGTAAAGGGCTACAATGAGCAGTTCTTC. It specifies CASTLARVKGYNEQFF.